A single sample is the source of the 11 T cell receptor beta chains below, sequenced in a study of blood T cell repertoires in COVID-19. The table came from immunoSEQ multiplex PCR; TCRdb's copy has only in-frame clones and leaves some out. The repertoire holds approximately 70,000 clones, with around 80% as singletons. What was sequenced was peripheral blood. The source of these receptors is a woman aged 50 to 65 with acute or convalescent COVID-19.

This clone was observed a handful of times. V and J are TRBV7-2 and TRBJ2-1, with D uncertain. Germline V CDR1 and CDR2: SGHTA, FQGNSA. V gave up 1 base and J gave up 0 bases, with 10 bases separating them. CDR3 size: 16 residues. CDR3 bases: TGTGCCAGCAGCTTAGTTCCAGGAAACTCCTACAATGAGCAGTTCTTC. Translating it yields CASSLVPGNSYNEQFF.

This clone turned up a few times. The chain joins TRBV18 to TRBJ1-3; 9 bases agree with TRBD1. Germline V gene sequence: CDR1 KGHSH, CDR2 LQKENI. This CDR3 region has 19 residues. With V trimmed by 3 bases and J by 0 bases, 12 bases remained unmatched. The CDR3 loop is CASSPGTGTLVGSGNTIYF. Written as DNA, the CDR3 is TGTGCCAGCTCACCCGGGACAGGGACTCTAGTAGGCTCTGGAAACACCATATATTTT.

The CDR3, as DNA: TGTGCCAGTAGTACCCGACAGGCGTTATTAAACACTGAAGCTTTCTTT. As protein: CASSTRQALLNTEAFF. The chain links TRBV19 to TRBJ1-1, with TRBD1 as a possible D gene (6 bases). This CDR3 has 16 amino acids. In germline, CDR1 is LNHDA, CDR2 SQIVND (reference sequence). Trimming left V 4 bases short and J 2 bases short, with 17 bases between.

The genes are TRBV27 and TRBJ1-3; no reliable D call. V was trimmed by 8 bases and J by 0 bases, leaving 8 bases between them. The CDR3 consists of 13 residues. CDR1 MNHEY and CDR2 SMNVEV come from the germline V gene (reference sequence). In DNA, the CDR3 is TGTGCCAGCCGGCGACACTCTGGAAACACCATATATTTT. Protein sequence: CASRRHSGNTIYF.

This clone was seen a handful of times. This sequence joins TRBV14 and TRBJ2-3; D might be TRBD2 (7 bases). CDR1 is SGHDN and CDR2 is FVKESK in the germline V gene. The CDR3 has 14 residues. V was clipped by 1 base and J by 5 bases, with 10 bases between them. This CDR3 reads CASSQAGGGDTQYF. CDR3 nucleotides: TGTGCCAGCAGCCAAGCGGGGGGCGGAGATACGCAGTATTTT.

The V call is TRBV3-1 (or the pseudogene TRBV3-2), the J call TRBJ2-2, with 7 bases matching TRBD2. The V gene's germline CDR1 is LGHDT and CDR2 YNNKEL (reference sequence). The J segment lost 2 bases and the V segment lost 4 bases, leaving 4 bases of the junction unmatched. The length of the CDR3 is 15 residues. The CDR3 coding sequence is TGTGCCAGCAGCCCGGGACTATCCAACACCGGGGAGCTGTTTTTT. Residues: CASSPGLSNTGELFF.

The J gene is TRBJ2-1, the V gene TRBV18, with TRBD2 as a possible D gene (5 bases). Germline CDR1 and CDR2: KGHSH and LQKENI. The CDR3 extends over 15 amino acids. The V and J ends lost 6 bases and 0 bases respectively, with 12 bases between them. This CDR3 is CASSSVQSSYNEQFF. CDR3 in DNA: TGTGCCAGCTCTAGCGTTCAGAGCTCCTACAATGAGCAGTTCTTC.

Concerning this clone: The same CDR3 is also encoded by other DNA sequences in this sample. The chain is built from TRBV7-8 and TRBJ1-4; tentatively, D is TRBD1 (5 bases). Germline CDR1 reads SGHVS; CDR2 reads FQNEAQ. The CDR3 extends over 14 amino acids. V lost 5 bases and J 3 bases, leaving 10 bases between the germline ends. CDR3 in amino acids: CASSQDSPNEKLFF. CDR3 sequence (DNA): TGTGCCAGCAGCCAAGACAGCCCTAATGAAAAACTGTTTTTT.

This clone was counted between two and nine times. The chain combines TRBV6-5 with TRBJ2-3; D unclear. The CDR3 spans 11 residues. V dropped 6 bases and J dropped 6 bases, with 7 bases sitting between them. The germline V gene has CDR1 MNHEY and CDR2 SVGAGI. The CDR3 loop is CASSLLDTQYF. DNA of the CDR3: TGTGCCAGCAGCCTCCTCGATACGCAGTATTTT.

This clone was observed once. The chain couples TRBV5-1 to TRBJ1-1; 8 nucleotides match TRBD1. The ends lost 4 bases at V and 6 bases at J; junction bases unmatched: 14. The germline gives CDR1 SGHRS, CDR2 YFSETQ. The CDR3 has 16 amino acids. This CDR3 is CASSLGPGQGASEAFF. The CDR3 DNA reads TGCGCCAGCAGCCTTGGCCCGGGCCAGGGGGCATCTGAAGCTTTCTTT.

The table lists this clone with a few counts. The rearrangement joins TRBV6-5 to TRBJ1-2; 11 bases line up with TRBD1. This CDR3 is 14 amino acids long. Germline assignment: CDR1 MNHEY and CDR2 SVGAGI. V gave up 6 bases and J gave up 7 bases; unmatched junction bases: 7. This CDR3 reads CASRGDRGISGYTF. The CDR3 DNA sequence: TGTGCCAGCAGGGGGGACAGGGGGATTTCTGGCTACACCTTC.